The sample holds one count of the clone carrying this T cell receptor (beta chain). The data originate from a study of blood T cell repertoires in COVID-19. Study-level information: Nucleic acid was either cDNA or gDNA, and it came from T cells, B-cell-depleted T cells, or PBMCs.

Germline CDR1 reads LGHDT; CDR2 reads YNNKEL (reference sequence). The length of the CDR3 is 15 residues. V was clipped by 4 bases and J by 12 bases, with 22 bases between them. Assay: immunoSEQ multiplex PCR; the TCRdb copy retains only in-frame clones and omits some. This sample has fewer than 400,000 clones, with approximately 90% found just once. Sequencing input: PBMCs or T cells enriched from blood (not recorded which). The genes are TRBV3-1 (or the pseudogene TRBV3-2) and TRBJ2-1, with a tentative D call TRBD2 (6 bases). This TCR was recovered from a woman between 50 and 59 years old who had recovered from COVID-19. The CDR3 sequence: CASSLASAGRFGQFF. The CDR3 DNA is TGTGCCAGCAGCCTGGCTTCGGCAGGGAGGTTCGGGCAGTTCTTC.